The clone carrying this T cell receptor (beta chain) was seen more than once but under ten times. Its specificity is not known. RNA transcripts served as the template for amplifying TCR beta CDR3 regions. Using the HTBI primer set, a first-round RT-PCR was run on the TCR CDR3. TCRdb independently ran MiXCR on the multiplex PCR reads; one entry per CDR3 protein. The sample shows roughly 580,000 distinct CDR3 sequences, roughly 46% of them seen only once. This record comes from a study of T cells in Graves' hyperthyroidism and ophthalmopathy. Germline lookup yields CDR1 MGHRA and CDR2 YSYEKL. The CDR3 totals 16 residues. The V gene end was trimmed by 0 bases and the J gene end by 4 bases; junction bases not matched to a gene: 6. Study-level findings and limits: In simple terms, a model built on 13 V-J features told ophthalmopathy apart from stable hyperthyroidism. Ophthalmopathy was identified by the model a median approximately 6.4 months ahead of onset. Blood shared most expanded thyroid clonotypes above 0.001.

This receptor was identified in a woman aged 18-29 years with Graves' hyperthyroidism. The chain combines TRBV4-1 with TRBJ1-5; 7 positions match TRBD1. The sequencing sample was made of peripheral blood or thyroid tissue (not recorded which). The CDR3 coding sequence is TGCGCCAGCAGCCAAGATGGAGGGACAGCGAATCAGCCCCAGCATTTT. It translates to CASSQDGGTANQPQHF.